This TCR beta chain stems from a study of cytomegalovirus exposure and HLA in healthy donors. The PCR contained 60 Vbeta and 13 Jbeta primers. Method: immunoSEQ multiplex PCR; TCRdb's copy keeps in-frame clones and lacks some. The sample includes about 190,000 clones, over 60% seen only once; the top ten take more than 4%. This TCR came from a man under 40 in good health and CMV-seropositive. The source material was PBMCs.

The CDR3 protein is CASSPGQGSYMNTEAFF. In DNA, the CDR3 is TGTGCCAGCAGCCCCGGGCAGGGGTCATATATGAACACTGAAGCTTTCTTT. The V gene is TRBV5-4, the J gene TRBJ1-1, with D possibly matching TRBD1 (6 bases). The CDR3 has 17 residues. Germline CDR1 is SGHNT and CDR2 is YYREEE (reference sequence). V was cut by 4 bases and J by 0 bases, with 19 bases left in between.